These T cell receptor beta chains were read from a single sample in a study of blood T cell repertoires in COVID-19. Assay: immunoSEQ multiplex PCR; the TCRdb copy retains only in-frame clones and omits some. The data contain 120,000 or so clones, less than 80% of them singletons. Material for sequencing was peripheral blood. These receptors were obtained from a man aged 50-60 years with acute or convalescent COVID-19. Each CDR3 is given with its conserved first and last residue. Each record gives: J gene, D gene, clone size, V gene, CDR3 DNA, CDR3 protein. The D gene is left open where the match is weak. Size values are once, few and many counts, or a class for expanded clones, and some rows have none.

j_gene: TRBJ2-1
d_gene: NA
abundance: few
v_gene: TRBV9
CDR3nt: TGTGCCAGCAGCGTAGTCGGGGTAGGAGACGGGGAGCAGTTCTTC
CDR3aa: CASSVVGVGDGEQFF

j_gene: TRBJ1-2
d_gene: TRBD1
abundance: NA
v_gene: TRBV27
CDR3nt: TGTGCCAGCAGTACCTTAACCCAGGGGGCGGATGGCTACACCTTC
CDR3aa: CASSTLTQGADGYTF

j_gene: TRBJ1-5
d_gene: NA
abundance: once
v_gene: TRBV5-6
CDR3nt: TGTGCCAGCAGCCGGGGGGGAAATCGCAATCAGCCCCAGCATTTT
CDR3aa: CASSRGGNRNQPQHF

j_gene: TRBJ2-2
d_gene: TRBD2
abundance: NA
v_gene: TRBV7-3
CDR3nt: TGTGCCAGCAGCTTTCGGGAGGCCGGGGAGCTGTTTTTT
CDR3aa: CASSFREAGELFF

j_gene: TRBJ2-7
d_gene: NA
abundance: NA
v_gene: TRBV19
CDR3nt: TGTGCCAGTACCGGAGCCTACGAGCAGTACTTC
CDR3aa: CASTGAYEQYF

j_gene: TRBJ1-3
d_gene: NA
abundance: NA
v_gene: TRBV5-1
CDR3nt: TGCGCCAGCAGACTACAGGGATCTGGAAACACCATATATTTT
CDR3aa: CASRLQGSGNTIYF

j_gene: TRBJ2-1
d_gene: NA
abundance: NA
v_gene: TRBV27
CDR3nt: TGTGCCAGCAGTAAGGACAACGCCTTGGCCTACAATGAGCAGTTCTTC
CDR3aa: CASSKDNALAYNEQFF

j_gene: TRBJ2-2
d_gene: NA
abundance: NA
v_gene: TRBV5-1
CDR3nt: TGCGCCAGCAGCTTGGCGGGAGAAGGCACCGGGGAGCTGTTTTTT
CDR3aa: CASSLAGEGTGELFF

j_gene: TRBJ2-2
d_gene: NA
abundance: NA
v_gene: TRBV19
CDR3nt: TGTGCCAGTTCTTCCCGTCGGGGTGTGTTCGGGGAGCTGTTTTTT
CDR3aa: CASSSRRGVFGELFF

j_gene: TRBJ2-5
d_gene: NA
abundance: NA
v_gene: TRBV28
CDR3nt: TGTGCCAGCAGTTTAGATTTATTCAGTGAGACAATCGAGACCCAGTACTTC
CDR3aa: CASSLDLFSETIETQYF

j_gene: TRBJ1-4
d_gene: TRBD1
abundance: NA
v_gene: TRBV5-8
CDR3nt: TGTGCCAGCAGCCTCGGACAGGGGGATCGTGAAAAACTGTTTTTT
CDR3aa: CASSLGQGDREKLFF

j_gene: TRBJ2-5
d_gene: TRBD2
abundance: NA
v_gene: TRBV25-1
CDR3nt: TGTGCCAGCAGTGAAGGGGGTAGCGGGAGTGAAGAGACCCAGTACTTC
CDR3aa: CASSEGGSGSEETQYF

j_gene: TRBJ2-3
d_gene: TRBD2
abundance: NA
v_gene: TRBV7-6
CDR3nt: TGTGCCAGCAGCCCAAAGTTGGCGGGAGGCCTAGATATGCCAATGTATTTT
CDR3aa: CASSPKLAGGLDMPMYF

j_gene: TRBJ1-1
d_gene: TRBD1
abundance: NA
v_gene: TRBV27
CDR3nt: TGTGCCAGCAGTAGGGGACAGGGGGTCTCTGAAGCTTTCTTT
CDR3aa: CASSRGQGVSEAFF

j_gene: TRBJ2-7
d_gene: NA
abundance: NA
v_gene: TRBV7-8
CDR3nt: TGTGCCAGCAGTTTTATTCAGATCTACGAGCAGTACTTC
CDR3aa: CASSFIQIYEQYF

j_gene: TRBJ2-1
d_gene: NA
abundance: once
v_gene: TRBV11-3
CDR3nt: TGTGCCAGCAGCGAGAACCGATTCGACAATGAGCAGTTCTTC
CDR3aa: CASSENRFDNEQFF

j_gene: TRBJ2-5
d_gene: TRBD2
abundance: NA
v_gene: TRBV28
CDR3nt: TGTGCCAGCAGTTTATCCTTCCTGTCGTCACTAGCGGGTAATCAAGAGACCCAGTACTTC
CDR3aa: CASSLSFLSSLAGNQETQYF

j_gene: TRBJ2-7
d_gene: NA
abundance: NA
v_gene: TRBV5-5
CDR3nt: TGTGCCAGCAGCTTGAGTTCATCGGAGTACGAGCAGTACTTC
CDR3aa: CASSLSSSEYEQYF

j_gene: TRBJ1-5
d_gene: TRBD1
abundance: NA
v_gene: TRBV30
CDR3nt: TGTGCCTGGAGTGTACGCGGACAGGGCTTCCAGCCCCAGCATTTT
CDR3aa: CAWSVRGQGFQPQHF

j_gene: TRBJ1-1
d_gene: NA
abundance: once
v_gene: TRBV5-3
CDR3nt: TGTGCCAGAAAGAGCACTGAAGCTTTCTTT
CDR3aa: CARKSTEAFF

j_gene: TRBJ2-7
d_gene: NA
abundance: NA
v_gene: TRBV12-1
CDR3nt: TGTGCCAGCAGCTCCACGACTAGCGGGTGCTACGAGCAGTACTTC
CDR3aa: CASSSTTSGCYEQYF

j_gene: TRBJ2-7
d_gene: TRBD2
abundance: NA
v_gene: TRBV5-1
CDR3nt: TGCGCCAGCAGCGGGGGACTAGCGGGACCCCAGGGGGAGCAGTACTTC
CDR3aa: CASSGGLAGPQGEQYF

j_gene: TRBJ1-5
d_gene: TRBD1
abundance: NA
v_gene: TRBV30
CDR3nt: TGTGCCTGGAGTGCGGGACAGAGCAATCAGCCCCAGCATTTT
CDR3aa: CAWSAGQSNQPQHF

j_gene: TRBJ1-1
d_gene: NA
abundance: few
v_gene: TRBV24-1
CDR3nt: TGTGCCACCAGTGACTCTACAGGGGAAGCTTTCTTT
CDR3aa: CATSDSTGEAFF

j_gene: TRBJ2-2
d_gene: NA
abundance: many
v_gene: TRBV19
CDR3nt: TGTGCCAGTACCGTCTCGGGGTCCGCCGGGGAGCTGTTTTTT
CDR3aa: CASTVSGSAGELFF

j_gene: TRBJ2-7
d_gene: TRBD2
abundance: NA
v_gene: TRBV9
CDR3nt: TGTGCCAGCAGCGCCTTAGCGGGAGGGACCTACGAGCAGTACTTC
CDR3aa: CASSALAGGTYEQYF

j_gene: TRBJ2-2
d_gene: NA
abundance: once
v_gene: TRBV6-5
CDR3nt: TGTGCCAGTAAAGGAGGGAGAAACACCGGGGAGCTGTTTTTT
CDR3aa: CASKGGRNTGELFF

j_gene: TRBJ2-2
d_gene: TRBD1
abundance: NA
v_gene: TRBV2
CDR3nt: TGTGCCAGCAAACAGGGGGCGTACGGGGAGCTGTTTTTT
CDR3aa: CASKQGAYGELFF

j_gene: TRBJ1-2
d_gene: TRBD1
abundance: few
v_gene: TRBV18
CDR3nt: TGTGCCAGCTCATGGGAGGAGGGGGCCTCTTATGGCTACACCTTC
CDR3aa: CASSWEEGASYGYTF

j_gene: TRBJ1-1
d_gene: NA
abundance: NA
v_gene: TRBV19
CDR3nt: TGTGCCAGTAGTATCCGTGGTTTCGGGAACACTGAAGCTTTCTTT
CDR3aa: CASSIRGFGNTEAFF

j_gene: TRBJ1-1
d_gene: NA
abundance: NA
v_gene: TRBV2
CDR3nt: TGTGCCAGTACTAGACTCAATACTTACACTGAAGCTTTCTTT
CDR3aa: CASTRLNTYTEAFF

j_gene: TRBJ2-3
d_gene: TRBD1
abundance: NA
v_gene: TRBV23-1
CDR3nt: TGCGCCAGCACCGAGGGCGGGACAGGCTCCTATAGCACAGATACGCAGTATTTT
CDR3aa: CASTEGGTGSYSTDTQYF

j_gene: TRBJ1-2
d_gene: NA
abundance: NA
v_gene: TRBV6-2/TRBV6-3
CDR3nt: TGTGCCAGCAGTTACTCACGGGGGGCAATTGATGGCTACACCTTC
CDR3aa: CASSYSRGAIDGYTF

j_gene: TRBJ2-1
d_gene: NA
abundance: NA
v_gene: TRBV7-3
CDR3nt: TGTGCCAGCAGCTCTCGACAGTCCAATGAGCAGTTCTTC
CDR3aa: CASSSRQSNEQFF

j_gene: TRBJ2-3
d_gene: TRBD1
abundance: NA
v_gene: TRBV19
CDR3nt: TGTGCCAGTAGTAGCACCCCGCCTCTCGGGACAGGGGGTGAAGATACGCAGTATTTT
CDR3aa: CASSSTPPLGTGGEDTQYF

j_gene: TRBJ1-6
d_gene: TRBD1
abundance: NA
v_gene: TRBV19
CDR3nt: TGTGCCAGTAGTGGCACGACAGGGGGTAATAATTCACCCCTCCACTTT
CDR3aa: CASSGTTGGNNSPLHF

j_gene: TRBJ1-4
d_gene: NA
abundance: NA
v_gene: TRBV2
CDR3nt: TGTGCCAGCAGTGAAGTTCGGGGGGTTGGGGAAAAACTGTTTTTT
CDR3aa: CASSEVRGVGEKLFF

j_gene: TRBJ2-7
d_gene: NA
abundance: NA
v_gene: TRBV3-1/TRBV3-2
CDR3nt: TGTGCCAGCAGCCAAGATGTGGTCGGCGAGCAGTACTTC
CDR3aa: CASSQDVVGEQYF

j_gene: TRBJ1-3
d_gene: NA
abundance: once
v_gene: TRBV30
CDR3nt: TGTGCCTGGAGAAATCCTACGGGGAGGGGAAACACCATATATTTT
CDR3aa: CAWRNPTGRGNTIYF

j_gene: TRBJ2-7
d_gene: TRBD2
abundance: NA
v_gene: TRBV3-1/TRBV3-2
CDR3nt: TGTGCCAGCAGCCTACATGGCGGGAGGGCCGAGGCCGAGCAGTACTTC
CDR3aa: CASSLHGGRAEAEQYF

j_gene: TRBJ2-7
d_gene: NA
abundance: NA
v_gene: TRBV10-3
CDR3nt: TGTGCCATCAGTGAGACAGGGAGCTCCTACGAGCAGTACTTC
CDR3aa: CAISETGSSYEQYF

j_gene: TRBJ1-1
d_gene: TRBD1
abundance: NA
v_gene: TRBV7-9
CDR3nt: TGTGCCAGCAGCTTTGCGAGCCTCCGGGACAGGGAGTCGAACACTGAAGCTTTCTTT
CDR3aa: CASSFASLRDRESNTEAFF